This T cell receptor beta chain emerged from a study of identifying expanded T cells in peripheral blood. General study points: Technical replicates showed 0.9 to 1.5 changed clones; around two weeks 15 to 20; four weeks 19. Variance in clone template counts between approximately 2-week samples significantly increased with total template count across all healthy donors.

Comment on this clone: Antigen unknown.

This CDR3 contains 14 residues. After removal of 6 bases from V and 8 bases from J, the junction contained 12 bases not matched to a gene. The germline CDR1 and CDR2 sequences are SQVTM and ANQGSEA. During the collection period, no donor immune events like infections were recorded. Profiling relied on immunoSEQ multiplex PCR, and the TCRdb table lists in-frame clones only, not all of them. The sample carries about 58,000 clones, around 86% recorded once. The receptor was derived from a person aged 18 to 75 in good health. The specimen was blood. The chain recombines TRBV29-1 with TRBJ1-2; 10 positions agree with TRBD1. CDR3 residues: CSVKDRGLFRGYTF. CDR3 bases: TGCAGCGTGAAAGACAGGGGGCTATTTCGGGGCTACACCTTC.